These T cell receptor beta chains were read from a single sample in a study of shared clonotypes between healthy human individuals. Measured with immunoSEQ multiplex PCR; TCRdb has only the in-frame clones, and not every one. The sample has roughly 96,000 clones, more than 45% seen once. What was sequenced was PBMCs. The receptors were gathered from a woman in her forties in good health. Some clones in this sample may be carry-over from other donors' samples. Both conserved end residues are part of each CDR3. Fields, in order: clone size, V gene, J gene, D gene, CDR3 protein, CDR3 DNA. The D gene is left open where the match is weak. Some rows have no size entry. The others give once, few or many, or a class for an expanded clone.

NA,TRBV10-3,TRBJ2-3,NA,CATSSGTSTDTQYF,TGTGCCACCAGCAGCGGAACTAGCACAGATACGCAGTATTTT
many,TRBV19,TRBJ1-2,TRBD1,CASSAWDRVYGYTF,TGTGCCAGTAGTGCCTGGGACAGGGTCTATGGCTACACCTTC
NA,TRBV6-6,TRBJ2-5,TRBD1,CASAQGAKTQYF,TGTGCCAGCGCACAGGGGGCGAAGACCCAGTACTTC
many,TRBV15,TRBJ2-1,TRBD2,CATSRANGLAGGRNEQFF,TGTGCCACCAGCAGAGCTAACGGTCTAGCGGGAGGCCGGAATGAGCAGTTCTTC
NA,TRBV5-4,TRBJ2-7,TRBD2,CASSAGLAATYEQYF,TGTGCCAGCAGCGCGGGACTAGCGGCCACCTACGAGCAGTACTTC
NA,TRBV15,TRBJ1-5,NA,CATSRGLMDQPQHF,TGTGCCACCAGCAGAGGTCTAATGGATCAGCCCCAGCATTTT
many,TRBV11-2,TRBJ2-2,NA,CASSLDYGNTGELFF,TGTGCCAGCAGCTTAGATTATGGGAACACCGGGGAGCTGTTTTTT
NA,TRBV6-1,TRBJ1-1,NA,CASSALRGNTEAFF,TGTGCCAGCAGTGCTCTTAGGGGGAACACTGAAGCTTTCTTT
NA,TRBV7-9,TRBJ2-1,TRBD1,CASSTGQGNEQFF,TGTGCCAGCAGCACCGGACAGGGGAATGAGCAGTTCTTC
NA,TRBV11-2,TRBJ2-7,TRBD2,CASSLDRTSGTEQYF,TGTGCCAGCAGCTTAGACAGGACTAGCGGGACCGAGCAGTACTTC
NA,TRBV11-2,TRBJ2-1,TRBD2,CASSLAPGGYNEQFF,TGTGCCAGCAGCTTAGCCCCGGGGGGCTACAATGAGCAGTTCTTC
many,TRBV5-6,TRBJ2-1,NA,CASSLGAGYNEQFF,TGTGCCAGCAGCCTGGGGGCGGGTTACAATGAGCAGTTCTTC
NA,TRBV28,TRBJ1-5,NA,CASSFWDRNQPQHF,TGTGCCAGCAGTTTCTGGGATCGCAATCAGCCCCAGCATTTT
many,TRBV5-1,TRBJ2-5,TRBD1,CASSLDVTGIQETQYF,TGCGCCAGCAGCTTGGACGTGACAGGGATCCAAGAGACCCAGTACTTC
many,TRBV7-6,TRBJ2-7,TRBD2,CASSLGGVYEQYF,TGTGCCAGCAGCTTGGGGGGGGTCTACGAGCAGTACTTC
once,TRBV6-1,TRBJ2-1,TRBD2,CASRLAGGSREQFF,TGTGCCAGCAGACTAGCGGGAGGGTCGCGAGAGCAGTTCTTC
few,TRBV14,TRBJ1-2,NA,CASSQGGNYGYTF,TGTGCCAGCAGCCAAGGGGGGAACTATGGCTACACCTTC
NA,TRBV2,TRBJ2-5,NA,CASSVIGFQETQYF,TGTGCCAGCAGTGTCATCGGCTTCCAAGAGACCCAGTACTTC
NA,TRBV27,TRBJ2-7,TRBD1,CASSLSPDRPSYEQYF,TGTGCCAGCAGTTTATCGCCGGACAGGCCCTCCTACGAGCAGTACTTC
NA,TRBV5-4,TRBJ1-6,NA,CASSSGTRNSPLHF,TGTGCCAGCAGCTCAGGGACGCGTAATTCACCCCTCCACTTT
few,TRBV30,TRBJ1-1,TRBD1,CAYWAGGYYVNTEAFF,TGTGCCTACTGGGCAGGGGGATATTATGTGAACACTGAAGCTTTCTTT
NA,TRBV30,TRBJ1-2,NA,CAWGGRSYNYGYTF,TGTGCCTGGGGGGGACGAAGCTATAACTATGGCTACACCTTC
NA,TRBV4-1,TRBJ1-3,NA,CASSQDQRGTIYF,TGCGCCAGCAGCCAAGATCAAAGGGGCACCATATATTTT
few,TRBV19,TRBJ2-7,TRBD1,CASSSGQGASLVYF,TGTGCCAGTAGTTCAGGACAGGGGGCATCTCTGGTGTACTTC
NA,TRBV4-2,TRBJ2-7,NA,CARSLECAGRRFNEQYF,TGTGCCAGAAGCTTGGAATGTGCGGGACGCCGATTCAACGAGCAGTACTTC
NA,TRBV7-3,TRBJ1-1,NA,CASSFSRNTEAFF,TGTGCCAGCAGCTTTTCACGGAACACTGAAGCTTTCTTT
NA,TRBV4-2,TRBJ2-1,TRBD2,CASSQAPRLAGGRGQFF,TGTGCCAGCAGCCAAGCCCCCCGACTAGCGGGAGGCCGCGGGCAGTTCTTC
many,TRBV30,TRBJ2-5,NA,CAWSVGEETQYF,TGTGCCTGGAGTGTGGGGGAAGAGACCCAGTACTTC
few,TRBV6-4,TRBJ2-7,TRBD2,CASSEIAGGHYEQYF,TGTGCCAGCAGTGAAATAGCGGGAGGCCACTACGAGCAGTACTTC
NA,TRBV5-1,TRBJ2-1,TRBD2,CASASTGTTINEQFF,TGCGCCAGCGCGTCAACCGGGACTACCATCAATGAGCAGTTCTTC
many,TRBV6-1,TRBJ1-2,NA,CASSLGLTDFYGYTF,TGTGCCAGCAGTCTAGGCCTGACGGATTTCTATGGCTACACCTTC
NA,TRBV5-7,TRBJ2-1,NA,CASSLGPGKFF,TGTGCCAGCAGCTTGGGCCCAGGGAAGTTCTTC
NA,TRBV20-1,TRBJ2-1,NA,CSVGKLGEQFF,TGCAGTGTTGGCAAGCTAGGGGAGCAGTTCTTC
NA,TRBV10-3,TRBJ1-2,NA,CATGTTYGYTF,TGTGCCACCGGGACTACTTATGGCTACACCTTC
NA,TRBV7-2,TRBJ1-4,TRBD1,CASSLGSGQGFEKLFF,TGTGCCAGCAGCTTAGGGAGCGGACAGGGCTTTGAAAAACTGTTTTTT
few,TRBV30,TRBJ1-5,NA,CAWSVQGEQPQHF,TGTGCCTGGAGTGTACAGGGCGAACAGCCCCAGCATTTT
NA,TRBV28,TRBJ2-1,NA,CASSFGRERSEQFF,TGTGCCAGCAGTTTCGGCAGGGAGCGGAGTGAGCAGTTCTTC
NA,TRBV4-1,TRBJ2-3,TRBD2,CASSQVGGRAASTQYF,TGCGCCAGCAGCCAAGTTGGCGGGAGGGCCGCATCTACGCAGTATTTT
many,TRBV30,TRBJ1-4,TRBD1,CAWSPPGTGVGKLFF,TGTGCCTGGAGTCCCCCCGGGACAGGGGTAGGGAAACTGTTTTTT
many,TRBV11-1,TRBJ2-7,TRBD2,CASSRTGTSGFYEQYF,TGTGCCAGCAGCAGAACCGGGACTAGCGGGTTCTACGAGCAGTACTTC
NA,TRBV6-5,TRBJ2-3,TRBD2,CASSSGLAQYF,TGTGCCAGCAGTTCGGGACTAGCGCAGTATTTT
once,TRBV28,TRBJ2-7,TRBD2,CASSSPTLAGGDEQYF,TGTGCCAGCAGTTCCCCCACCCTAGCGGGAGGAGACGAGCAGTACTTC
NA,TRBV5-1,TRBJ1-5,NA,CASSLGAGRNQPQHF,TGCGCCAGCAGCTTGGGGGCAGGGCGCAATCAGCCCCAGCATTTT